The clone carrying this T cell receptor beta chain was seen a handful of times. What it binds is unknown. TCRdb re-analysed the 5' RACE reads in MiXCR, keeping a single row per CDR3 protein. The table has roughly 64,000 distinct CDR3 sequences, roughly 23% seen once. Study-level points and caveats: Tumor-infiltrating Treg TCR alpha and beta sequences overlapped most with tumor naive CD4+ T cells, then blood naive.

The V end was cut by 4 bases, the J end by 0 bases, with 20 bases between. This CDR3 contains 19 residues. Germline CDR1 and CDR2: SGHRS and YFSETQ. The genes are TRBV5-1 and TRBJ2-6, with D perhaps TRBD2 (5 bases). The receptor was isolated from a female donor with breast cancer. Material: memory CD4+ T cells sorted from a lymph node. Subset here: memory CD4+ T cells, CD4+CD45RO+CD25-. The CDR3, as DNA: TGCGCCAGCAGCATTGCCATGACTACCTCGTCCTCTGGGGCCAACGTCCTGACTTTC. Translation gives CASSIAMTTSSSGANVLTF.